The 15 T cell receptor beta chains below all came from one sample that was sequenced in a study of T cell responses to AZD1222 COVID-19 vaccine. Assay used: immunoSEQ multiplex PCR; TCRdb lists only in-frame clones, some missing. Of 110,000 or so clones listed, around 89% were seen once; the top ten hold around 6%. The material was peripheral blood, obtained 28 days after the second AZD1222 dose. These receptors were obtained from an adult who received the AZD1222 COVID-19 vaccine.

This clone has only one observation. The V call is TRBV4-2, the J call TRBJ2-7; 11 bases line up with TRBD2. The CDR3 loop spans 15 amino acids. Germline lookup yields CDR1 LGHNA and CDR2 YNFKEQ. Losses at the gene ends were 1 base for V and 3 bases for J; bases not matched to a gene: 2. The CDR3, as DNA: TGTGCCAGCAGCCAAGTTAGCGGGGGGGGCTACGAGCAGTACTTC. It encodes CASSQVSGGGYEQYF.

This chain uses TRBV5-6 with TRBJ2-5; D possibly corresponds to TRBD1 (6 bases). V shed 6 bases and J shed 1 base, with 10 bases lying between them. The V gene's germline CDR1 is SGHDT and CDR2 YYEEEE. This CDR3 has 13 residues. The CDR3 DNA sequence: TGTGCCAGCAACAGGGTGCTCCAAGAGACCCAGTACTTC. It translates to CASNRVLQETQYF.

This clone was found once. The V call is TRBV5-1, the J call TRBJ2-2; D may be TRBD2 (5 bases). V was pared by 3 bases and J by 6 bases, with 9 bases between. There are 13 residues in the CDR3. Per germline, CDR1 SGHRS and CDR2 YFSETQ. The CDR3 DNA sequence: TGCGCCAGCAGCTATCCAGCGGCCGGGGAGCTGTTTTTT. Translation gives CASSYPAAGELFF.

The CDR3 nucleotides read TGTGCCAGCAGCTTAAATGTTGGGCCCCATCCCCATCAGCCCCAGCATTTT. It translates to CASSLNVGPHPHQPQHF. This chain connects TRBV11-2 to TRBJ1-5; D call uncertain. Deletions cut 2 bases from V and 5 bases from J, with 19 bases between. CDR1 SGHAT and CDR2 FQNNGV come from the germline V gene. The CDR3 is 17 amino acids.

The V gene is TRBV18, the J gene TRBJ1-2; TRBD1 agrees at 8 bases. Per the germline V gene, CDR1 is KGHSH and CDR2 is LQKENI. Trimming took 1 base from V and 3 from J; bases not matched to a gene: 4. The CDR3 spans 15 residues. CDR3: CASSPQPGQDYGYTF. CDR3 in DNA: TGTGCCAGCTCACCACAACCGGGACAGGACTATGGCTACACCTTC.

The chain is built from TRBV7-3 and TRBJ2-2; D remains ambiguous. Between the trimmed V and J ends, which lost 6 bases and 1 base, there was a span of 12 bases. Germline assignment: CDR1 SGHTA and CDR2 FQGTGA. The CDR3 extends over 15 amino acids. For the CDR3, the DNA is TGTGCCAGCAGACCCGGATTATGGAACACCGGGGAGCTGTTTTTT. Translation gives CASRPGLWNTGELFF.

In this sample, this clone turned up many times. The rearrangement links TRBV10-2 to TRBJ1-6; a weak D match, TRBD1 (6 bases). This CDR3 has 16 amino acids. Per germline, CDR1 WSHSY and CDR2 SAAADI. Trimming removed 2 bases from V and 5 bases from J, with 13 bases in between. The CDR3 DNA sequence: TGCGCCAGCAGTGAGGGAGACAGGCTACATAATTCACCCCTCCACTTT. Translated, it gives CASSEGDRLHNSPLHF.

The V and J genes are TRBV28 and TRBJ1-4; D is perhaps TRBD1 (6 bases). Trimming took 7 bases from V and 7 from J, leaving 13 bases between them. Germline lookup yields CDR1 MDHEN and CDR2 SYDVKM. The CDR3 covers 13 residues. The CDR3, as DNA: TGTGCCAGCAAACAGGGAGAGGGTGAAAAACTGTTTTTT. This gives the protein CASKQGEGEKLFF.

The V and J genes are TRBV7-2 and TRBJ1-5; the D is unclear. The CDR3 is made up of 13 amino acids. Looked up from germline, CDR1 is SGHTA and CDR2 is FQGNSA. V was pared by 6 bases and J by 4 bases, with 10 bases between. The CDR3 sequence: CASSPTNNQPQHF. The CDR3, as DNA: TGTGCCAGCAGTCCCACTAATAATCAGCCCCAGCATTTT. Full variable domain (outside the CDR3, taken from reference TRBV7-2 and TRBJ1-5): GAGVSQSPSNKVTEKGKDVELRCDPISGHTALYWYRQSLGQGLEFLIYFQGNSAPDKSGLPSDRFSAERTGGSVSTLTIQRTQQEDSAVYLCASSPTNNQPQHFGDGTRLSIL.

The rearrangement links TRBV4-3 to TRBJ2-7; 7 bases are a match to TRBD1. The CDR3 is 13 residues long. CDR1 and CDR2 (germline): LGHNA, YSLEER. Trimming took 5 bases from V and 6 from J; bases not matched to a gene: 7. CDR3 sequence (DNA): TGCGCCAGCAGCTTCGACAGGGTTTCCGAGCAGTACTTC. It codes for CASSFDRVSEQYF.

This chain joins TRBV18 and TRBJ2-1; no clear D gene. V shed 6 bases and J shed 0 bases, with 12 bases lying between them. Per the germline V gene, CDR1 is KGHSH and CDR2 is LQKENI. The CDR3 extends over 15 amino acids. The CDR3 region is CASSLSESSYNEQFF. CDR3 bases: TGTGCCAGCTCGCTTTCAGAGAGCTCCTACAATGAGCAGTTCTTC.

The CDR3 loop is CASREGRGQRGYTF. CDR3 nucleotide sequence: TGTGCCAGCAGGGAGGGCCGCGGACAACGGGGCTACACCTTC. The chain has TRBV28 and TRBJ1-2; tentative D call: TRBD1 (5 bases). Germline V gene data show CDR1 as MDHEN and CDR2 as SYDVKM. The CDR3 is 14 amino acids. Trimming removed 6 bases at V and 8 bases at J, with 19 bases between.

The V and J genes are TRBV6-6 and TRBJ1-5; D is undetermined. The V gene lost 7 bases and the J gene lost 8 bases, with 15 bases spanning the gap. The CDR3 consists of 13 residues. CDR1 and CDR2 (germline): MNHNY, SVGAGI (reference sequence). The CDR3 spells CASKRVPHEPQHF. In DNA form, the CDR3 reads TGTGCCAGCAAAAGGGTTCCCCATGAGCCCCAGCATTTT.

The gene calls are TRBV4-2 and TRBJ1-2; unclear D gene. This CDR3 has 15 amino acids. V gave up 0 bases and J gave up 4 bases, with 12 bases separating them. CDR1 and CDR2 (germline): LGHNA, YNFKEQ. The CDR3 DNA follows: TGTGCCAGCAGCCAAGATGTGGTGATGAGCTATGGCTACACCTTC. Protein: CASSQDVVMSYGYTF.

This clone has a single count. The chain links TRBV10-3 to TRBJ1-2; 8 nucleotides agree with TRBD1. This CDR3 comprises 19 residues. V shed 2 bases and J 4 bases; nucleotides not matched to a gene: 18. CDR1 is ENHRY, CDR2 SYGVKD, per germline. CDR3 in DNA: TGTGCCATCAGTGAGCCGACAGGACAGGGTCCACCTGCCGGCTATGGCTACACCTTC. Translation: CAISEPTGQGPPAGYGYTF.